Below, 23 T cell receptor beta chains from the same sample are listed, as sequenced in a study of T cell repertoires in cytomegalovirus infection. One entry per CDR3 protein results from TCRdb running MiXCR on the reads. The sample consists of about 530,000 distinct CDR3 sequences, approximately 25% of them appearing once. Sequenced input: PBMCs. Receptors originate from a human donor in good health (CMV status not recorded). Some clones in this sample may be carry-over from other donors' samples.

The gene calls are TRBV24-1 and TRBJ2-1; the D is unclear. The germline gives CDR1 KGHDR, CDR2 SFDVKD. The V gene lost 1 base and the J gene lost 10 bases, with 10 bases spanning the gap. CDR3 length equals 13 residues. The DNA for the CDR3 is TGTGCCACCAGTGATTTCACTGTCCTCGAGCAGTTCTTC. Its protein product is CATSDFTVLEQFF.

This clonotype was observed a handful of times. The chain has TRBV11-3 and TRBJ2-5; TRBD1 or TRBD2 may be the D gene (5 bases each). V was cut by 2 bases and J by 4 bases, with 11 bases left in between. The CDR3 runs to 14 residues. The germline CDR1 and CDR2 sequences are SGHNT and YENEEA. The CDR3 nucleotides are TGTGCCAGCAGCTTACGGGGACCGGGAGAGACCCAGTACTTC. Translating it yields CASSLRGPGETQYF.

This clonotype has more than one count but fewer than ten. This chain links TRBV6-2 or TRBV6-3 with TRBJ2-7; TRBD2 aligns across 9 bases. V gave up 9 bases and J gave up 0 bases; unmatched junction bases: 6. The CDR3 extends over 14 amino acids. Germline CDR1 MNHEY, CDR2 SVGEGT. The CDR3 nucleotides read TGTGCCAGTACTAGCGGGCGAAGCTCCTACGAGCAGTACGTC. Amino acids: CASTSGRSSYEQYV.

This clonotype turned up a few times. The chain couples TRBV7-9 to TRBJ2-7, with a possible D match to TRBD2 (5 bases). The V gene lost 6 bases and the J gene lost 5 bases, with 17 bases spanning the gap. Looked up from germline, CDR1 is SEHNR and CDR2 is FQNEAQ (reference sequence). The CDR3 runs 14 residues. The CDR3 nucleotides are TGTGCCAGCAGTTACGGCGGGTCTCGGGACGAGCAGTACTTC. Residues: CASSYGGSRDEQYF.

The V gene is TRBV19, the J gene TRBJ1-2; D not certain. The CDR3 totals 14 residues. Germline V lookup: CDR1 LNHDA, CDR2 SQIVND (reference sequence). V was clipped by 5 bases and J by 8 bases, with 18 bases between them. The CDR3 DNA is TGTGCCAGTAGTCTCGGACGAACAAACCGAGGCTACACCTTC. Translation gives CASSLGRTNRGYTF. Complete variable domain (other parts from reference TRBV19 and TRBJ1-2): DGGITQSPKYLFRKEGQNVTLSCEQNLNHDAMYWYRQDPGQGLRLIYYSQIVNDFQKGDIAEGYSVSREKKESFPLTVTSAQKNPTAFYLCASSLGRTNRGYTFGSGTRLTVV.

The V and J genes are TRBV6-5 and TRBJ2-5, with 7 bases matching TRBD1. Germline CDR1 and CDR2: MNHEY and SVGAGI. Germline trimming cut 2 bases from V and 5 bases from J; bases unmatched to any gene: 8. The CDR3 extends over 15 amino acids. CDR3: CASSYTEGAVETQYF. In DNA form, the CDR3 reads TGTGCCAGCAGTTACACTGAGGGGGCGGTGGAGACCCAGTACTTC.

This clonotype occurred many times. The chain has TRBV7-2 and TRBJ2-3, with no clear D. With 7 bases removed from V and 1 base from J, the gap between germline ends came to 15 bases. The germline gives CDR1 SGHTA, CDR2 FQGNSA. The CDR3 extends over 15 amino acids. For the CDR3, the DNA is TGTGCCAGCATGACTCTGGGTGGCGGCACAGATACGCAGTATTTT. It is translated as CASMTLGGGTDTQYF.

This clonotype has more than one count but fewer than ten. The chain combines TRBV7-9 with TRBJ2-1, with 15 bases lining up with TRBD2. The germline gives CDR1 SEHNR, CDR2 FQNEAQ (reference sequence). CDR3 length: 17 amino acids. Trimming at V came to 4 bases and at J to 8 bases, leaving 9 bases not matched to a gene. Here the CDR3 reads CASSSSTGLAGGYEQFF. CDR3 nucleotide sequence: TGTGCCAGCAGCTCCTCTACCGGACTAGCGGGAGGGTATGAGCAGTTCTTC.

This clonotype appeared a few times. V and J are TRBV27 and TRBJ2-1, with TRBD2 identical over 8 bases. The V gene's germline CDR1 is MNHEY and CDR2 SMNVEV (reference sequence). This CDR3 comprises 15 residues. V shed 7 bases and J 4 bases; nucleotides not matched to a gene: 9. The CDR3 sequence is CASKGPGGHYNEQFF. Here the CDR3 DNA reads TGTGCCAGCAAGGGTCCGGGGGGGCATTACAATGAGCAGTTCTTC.

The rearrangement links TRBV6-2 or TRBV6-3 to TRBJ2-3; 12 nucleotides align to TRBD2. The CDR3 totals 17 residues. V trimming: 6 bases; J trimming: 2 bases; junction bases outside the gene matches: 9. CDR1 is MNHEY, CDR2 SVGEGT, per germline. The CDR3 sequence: CASSNQGLAGTTDTQYF. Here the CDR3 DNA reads TGTGCCAGCAGCAACCAAGGACTAGCGGGAACCACAGATACGCAGTATTTT.

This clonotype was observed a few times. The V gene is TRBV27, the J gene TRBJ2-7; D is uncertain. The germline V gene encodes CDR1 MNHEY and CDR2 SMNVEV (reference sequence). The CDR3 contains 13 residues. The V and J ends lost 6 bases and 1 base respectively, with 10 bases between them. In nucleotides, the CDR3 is TGTGCCAGCAGACCTTATGGATCCTACGAGCAGTACGTC. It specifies CASRPYGSYEQYV.

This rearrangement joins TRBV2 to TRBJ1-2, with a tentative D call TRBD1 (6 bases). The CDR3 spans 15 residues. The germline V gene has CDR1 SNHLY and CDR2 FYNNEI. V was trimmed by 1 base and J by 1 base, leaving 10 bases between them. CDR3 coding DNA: TGTGCCAGCAGTGAAGTTACAGGGCTTAACTATGGCTACACCTTC. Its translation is CASSEVTGLNYGYTF. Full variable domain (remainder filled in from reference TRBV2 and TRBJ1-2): EPEVTQTPSHQVTQMGQEVILRCVPISNHLYFYWYRQILGQKVEFLVSFYNNEISEKSEIFDDQFSVERPDGSNFTLKIRSTKLEDSAMYFCASSEVTGLNYGYTFGSGTRLTVV.

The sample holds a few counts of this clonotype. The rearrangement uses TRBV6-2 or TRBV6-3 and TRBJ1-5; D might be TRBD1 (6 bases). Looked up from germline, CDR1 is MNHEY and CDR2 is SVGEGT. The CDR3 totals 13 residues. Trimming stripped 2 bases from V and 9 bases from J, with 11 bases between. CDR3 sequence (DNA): TGTGCCAGCAGTTACGGGGACACACGGCCCCAGCATTTT. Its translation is CASSYGDTRPQHF.

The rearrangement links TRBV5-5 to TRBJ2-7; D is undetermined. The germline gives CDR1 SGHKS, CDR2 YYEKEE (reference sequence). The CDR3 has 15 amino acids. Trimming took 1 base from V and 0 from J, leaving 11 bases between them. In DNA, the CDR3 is TGTGCCAGCAGCTTGAATGTCCTTAGCTCCTACGAGCAGTACGTC. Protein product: CASSLNVLSSYEQYV.

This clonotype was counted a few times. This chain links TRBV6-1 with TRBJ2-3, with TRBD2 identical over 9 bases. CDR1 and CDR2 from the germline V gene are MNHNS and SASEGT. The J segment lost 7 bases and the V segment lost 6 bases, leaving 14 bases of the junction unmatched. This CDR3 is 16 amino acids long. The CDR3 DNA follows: TGTGCCAGCAGCCGCGGGCGGGCGGGAGGGTTGAATACGCAGTATTTT. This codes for CASSRGRAGGLNTQYF.

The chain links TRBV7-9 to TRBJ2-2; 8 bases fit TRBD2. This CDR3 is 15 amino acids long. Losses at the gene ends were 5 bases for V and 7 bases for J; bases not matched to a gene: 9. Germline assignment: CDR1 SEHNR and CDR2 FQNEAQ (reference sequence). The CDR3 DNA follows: TGTGCCAGCAGCCCGACTAGCGCGGCGGACGGGGAGCTGTTTTTT. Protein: CASSPTSAADGELFF. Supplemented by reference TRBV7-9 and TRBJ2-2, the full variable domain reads DTGVSQNPRHKITKRGQNVTFRCDPISEHNRLYWYRQTLGQGPEFLTYFQNEAQLEKSRLLSDRFSAERPKGSFSTLEIQRTEQGDSAMYLCASSPTSAADGELFFGEGSRLTVL.

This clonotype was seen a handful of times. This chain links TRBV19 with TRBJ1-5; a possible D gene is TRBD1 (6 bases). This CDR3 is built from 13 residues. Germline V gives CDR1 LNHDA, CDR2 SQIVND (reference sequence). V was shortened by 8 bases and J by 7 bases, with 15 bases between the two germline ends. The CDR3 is CASRGGGGQPQHF. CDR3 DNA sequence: TGTGCCAGTCGAGGGGGGGGGGGACAGCCCCAGCATTTT.

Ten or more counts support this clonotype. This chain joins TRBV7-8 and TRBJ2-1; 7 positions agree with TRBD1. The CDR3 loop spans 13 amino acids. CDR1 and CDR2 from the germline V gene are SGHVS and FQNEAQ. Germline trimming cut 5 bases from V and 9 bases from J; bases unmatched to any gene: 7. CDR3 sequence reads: CASSLTGRSEQFF. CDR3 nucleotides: TGTGCCAGCAGCCTGACAGGGCGGAGTGAGCAGTTCTTC.

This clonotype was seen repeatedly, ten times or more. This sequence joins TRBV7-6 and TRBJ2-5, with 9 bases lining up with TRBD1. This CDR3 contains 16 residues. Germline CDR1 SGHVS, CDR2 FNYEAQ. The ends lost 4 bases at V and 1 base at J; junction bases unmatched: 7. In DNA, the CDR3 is TGTGCCAGCAGCTCCCGGCGGACAGGGGTCCAAGAGACCCAGTACTTC. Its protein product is CASSSRRTGVQETQYF.

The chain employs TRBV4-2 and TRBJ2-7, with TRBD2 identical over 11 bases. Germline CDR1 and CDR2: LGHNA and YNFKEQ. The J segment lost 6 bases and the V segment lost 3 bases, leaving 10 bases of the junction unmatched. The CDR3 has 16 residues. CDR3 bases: TGTGCCAGCAGCCAGGTTACTAGCGGGAGATGGGGCGAGCAGTACTTC. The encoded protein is CASSQVTSGRWGEQYF.

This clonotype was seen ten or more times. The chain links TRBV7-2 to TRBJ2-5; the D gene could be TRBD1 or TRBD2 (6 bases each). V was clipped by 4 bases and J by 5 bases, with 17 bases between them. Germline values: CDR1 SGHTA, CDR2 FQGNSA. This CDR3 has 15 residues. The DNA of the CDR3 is TGTGCCAGCAGCTCGGACAGCGGGCCTGGGGAGACCCAGTACTTC. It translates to CASSSDSGPGETQYF. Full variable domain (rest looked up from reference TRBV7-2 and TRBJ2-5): GAGVSQSPSNKVTEKGKDVELRCDPISGHTALYWYRQSLGQGLEFLIYFQGNSAPDKSGLPSDRFSAERTGGSVSTLTIQRTQQEDSAVYLCASSSDSGPGETQYFGPGTRLLVL.

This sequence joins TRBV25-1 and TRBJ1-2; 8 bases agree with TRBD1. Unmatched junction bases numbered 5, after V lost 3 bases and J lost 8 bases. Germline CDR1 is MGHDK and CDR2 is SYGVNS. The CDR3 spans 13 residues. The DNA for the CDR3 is TGTGCCAGCAGTGAGGGACAGGCGTACGGCTACACCTTC. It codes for CASSEGQAYGYTF.

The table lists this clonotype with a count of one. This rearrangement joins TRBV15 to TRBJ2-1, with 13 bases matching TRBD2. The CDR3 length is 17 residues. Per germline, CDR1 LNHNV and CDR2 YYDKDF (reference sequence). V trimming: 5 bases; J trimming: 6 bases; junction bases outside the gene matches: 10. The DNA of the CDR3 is TGTGCCACCAGCCGCTCCCGGACTAGCGGGAGAACCAATGAGCAGTTCTTC. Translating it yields CATSRSRTSGRTNEQFF.